This TCR beta chain was sequenced during a study of shared clonotypes between healthy human individuals. At the level of the study: Sampling drew on donors who were a couple of women and three men aged 18 to 49.

Several immunoSEQ 96-well plates shared each subset's DNA, each plate a replicate. TCRdb's copy holds only in-frame clones and misses some; the assay was immunoSEQ multiplex PCR. The repertoire has fewer than 600,000 clones, roughly four fifths of them found once; the top ten carry 12%. Points on this clone: What it binds is unknown.

General study points: It was only blood that was sampled, and tissue repertoires likely differ.

Germline loops: CDR1 SGHTA, CDR2 FQGTGA. The CDR3 is made up of 15 amino acids. V lost 0 bases and J lost 7; bases outside the gene matches: 2. The TCR originated in a woman between 40 and 55 years old in good health. Some clones in this sample may be carry-over from other donors' samples. The rearrangement uses TRBV7-3 and TRBJ2-2, with 10 bases matching TRBD2. Sequencing input: PBMCs. The CDR3 DNA reads as TGTGCCAGCAGCTTAACGCTAGCGGGAGTCGGGGAGCTGTTTTTT. Its protein is CASSLTLAGVGELFF.